These T cell receptor beta chains were read from a single sample in a study of T cells in Graves' hyperthyroidism and ophthalmopathy. MiXCR was run by TCRdb on the multiplex PCR reads, yielding one entry per CDR3 protein. Here the sample spans about 690,000 distinct CDR3 sequences, approximately 15% being singletons. The sequenced sample consisted of blood. These receptors were collected from a man aged 45-65 years with Graves' hyperthyroidism. Both conserved end residues are part of each CDR3. Fields, in order: clone size, J gene, CDR3 length, V gene, D gene, CDR3 protein, CDR3 DNA. The D gene is left open where the match is weak. Clone size is given for some rows only: seen once, a few or many times, or a class if the clone is expanded.

clone_size: many
j_call: TRBJ1-6
cdr3_length: 18
v_call: TRBV30
d_call: TRBD1
cdr3_aa: CAWDVNRDRGQWSSPLHF
cdr3_nt: TGTGCCTGGGACGTAAACCGGGACAGGGGGCAATGGAGTTCACCCCTCCACTTT

clone_size: many
j_call: TRBJ2-7
cdr3_length: 14
v_call: TRBV11-2
d_call: NA
cdr3_aa: CASSFLERSYEQYF
cdr3_nt: TGTGCCAGCAGCTTCTTGGAGCGTTCCTACGAGCAGTACTTC

clone_size: few
j_call: TRBJ2-3
cdr3_length: 14
v_call: TRBV7-2
d_call: TRBD2
cdr3_aa: CASSLGLGPDTQYF
cdr3_nt: TGTGCCAGCAGCTTGGGACTAGGGCCGGATACGCAGTATTTT

clone_size: few
j_call: TRBJ1-6
cdr3_length: 13
v_call: TRBV25-1
d_call: NA
cdr3_aa: CASRGQFNSPLHF
cdr3_nt: TGTGCCAGCAGAGGACAGTTTAATTCACCCCTCCACTTT

clone_size: many
j_call: TRBJ2-1
cdr3_length: 13
v_call: TRBV3-1
d_call: NA
cdr3_aa: CASSDYNGNEQFF
cdr3_nt: TGTGCCAGCAGCGACTATAATGGGAATGAGCAGTTCTTC

clone_size: few
j_call: TRBJ1-2
cdr3_length: 14
v_call: TRBV5-8
d_call: NA
cdr3_aa: CASSRPGNLRGYTF
cdr3_nt: TGTGCCAGCAGCAGACCGGGAAACCTGCGTGGCTACACCTTC

clone_size: few
j_call: TRBJ2-3
cdr3_length: 15
v_call: TRBV20-1
d_call: TRBD2
cdr3_aa: CSARTSGRVGDTQYF
cdr3_nt: TGCAGTGCCCGGACTAGCGGGAGGGTAGGAGATACGCAGTATTTT

clone_size: NA
j_call: TRBJ2-4
cdr3_length: 15
v_call: TRBV6-2/TRBV6-3
d_call: NA
cdr3_aa: CASSYSGQSKNIQYF
cdr3_nt: TGTGCCAGCAGTTACTCGGGGCAGTCCAAAAACATTCAGTACTTC

clone_size: few
j_call: TRBJ2-2
cdr3_length: 14
v_call: TRBV5-1
d_call: NA
cdr3_aa: CASKGGADDGELFF
cdr3_nt: TGCGCCAGCAAGGGGGGCGCAGATGACGGGGAGCTGTTTTTT

clone_size: NA
j_call: TRBJ2-1
cdr3_length: 22
v_call: TRBV6-1
d_call: NA
cdr3_aa: CASSLTGSQAAQSGNSYNEQFF
cdr3_nt: TGTGCCAGCAGTCTAACAGGGAGTCAGGCCGCCCAGAGCGGTAACTCCTACAATGAGCAGTTCTTC

clone_size: many
j_call: TRBJ2-2
cdr3_length: 14
v_call: TRBV11-2
d_call: NA
cdr3_aa: CASSLVGYTGELFF
cdr3_nt: TGTGCCAGCAGCTTAGTAGGGTACACCGGGGAGCTGTTTTTT

clone_size: many
j_call: TRBJ2-5
cdr3_length: 17
v_call: TRBV12-3/TRBV12-4
d_call: TRBD1
cdr3_aa: CASSFRTGGAEGETQYF
cdr3_nt: TGTGCCAGCAGTTTTAGGACAGGGGGCGCGGAGGGGGAGACCCAGTACTTC

clone_size: few
j_call: TRBJ2-2
cdr3_length: 14
v_call: TRBV7-9
d_call: TRBD1
cdr3_aa: CASRGTGDNGELFF
cdr3_nt: TGTGCCAGCAGAGGGACAGGGGATAACGGGGAGCTGTTTTTT

clone_size: many
j_call: TRBJ2-1
cdr3_length: 12
v_call: TRBV3-1
d_call: NA
cdr3_aa: CASSQGGNEQFF
cdr3_nt: TGTGCCAGCAGCCAAGGAGGGAATGAGCAGTTCTTC

clone_size: many
j_call: TRBJ2-7
cdr3_length: 14
v_call: TRBV2
d_call: TRBD2
cdr3_aa: CASSDLAGTGEQYF
cdr3_nt: TGTGCCAGCAGTGACCTAGCGGGTACCGGCGAGCAGTACTTC

clone_size: many
j_call: TRBJ1-1
cdr3_length: 11
v_call: TRBV11-1
d_call: TRBD1
cdr3_aa: CASRGTAEAFF
cdr3_nt: TGTGCCAGTCGCGGGACAGCTGAAGCTTTCTTT

clone_size: many
j_call: TRBJ1-1
cdr3_length: 14
v_call: TRBV11-2
d_call: NA
cdr3_aa: CASSLGHIITEAFF
cdr3_nt: TGTGCCAGCAGCTTGGGGCACATTATCACTGAAGCTTTCTTT

clone_size: NA
j_call: TRBJ1-6
cdr3_length: 15
v_call: TRBV7-9
d_call: TRBD1
cdr3_aa: CASSGQTGDNSPLHF
cdr3_nt: TGTGCCAGCAGCGGGCAAACAGGGGATAATTCACCCCTCCACTTT

clone_size: NA
j_call: TRBJ2-5
cdr3_length: 16
v_call: TRBV6-2/TRBV6-3
d_call: NA
cdr3_aa: CASSSGTRKYQETQYF
cdr3_nt: TGTGCCAGCAGCTCCGGGACACGGAAGTACCAAGAGACCCAGTACTTC

clone_size: many
j_call: TRBJ1-6
cdr3_length: 15
v_call: TRBV6-1
d_call: TRBD1
cdr3_aa: CASTGKQGDSSPLHF
cdr3_nt: TGTGCCAGCACCGGGAAACAGGGGGATAGTTCACCCCTCCACTTT

clone_size: few
j_call: TRBJ2-7
cdr3_length: 14
v_call: TRBV9
d_call: NA
cdr3_aa: CASSAGAPTYEQYF
cdr3_nt: TGTGCCAGCAGCGCAGGGGCCCCAACCTACGAGCAGTACTTC

clone_size: many
j_call: TRBJ2-7
cdr3_length: 14
v_call: TRBV7-3
d_call: NA
cdr3_aa: CASSLTPGAPEQYF
cdr3_nt: TGTGCCAGCAGCTTAACTCCCGGGGCCCCCGAGCAGTACTTC

clone_size: NA
j_call: TRBJ2-5
cdr3_length: 14
v_call: TRBV30
d_call: TRBD1
cdr3_aa: CAWSKTGGGKTQYF
cdr3_nt: TGTGCCTGGAGTAAAACAGGGGGCGGGAAGACCCAGTACTTC

clone_size: NA
j_call: TRBJ2-3
cdr3_length: 15
v_call: TRBV6-2/TRBV6-3
d_call: NA
cdr3_aa: CASSYGGASTDTQYF
cdr3_nt: TGTGCCAGCAGTTATGGGGGAGCTAGCACAGATACGCAGTATTTT

clone_size: many
j_call: TRBJ2-7
cdr3_length: 12
v_call: TRBV28
d_call: NA
cdr3_aa: CASIAPSYEQYF
cdr3_nt: TGTGCCAGCATCGCCCCTTCCTACGAGCAGTACTTC

clone_size: NA
j_call: TRBJ2-1
cdr3_length: 12
v_call: TRBV27
d_call: NA
cdr3_aa: CASSLPQNEQFF
cdr3_nt: TGTGCCAGCAGTTTACCTCAAAATGAGCAGTTCTTC

clone_size: many
j_call: TRBJ1-2
cdr3_length: 17
v_call: TRBV5-1
d_call: TRBD1
cdr3_aa: CASSWMGQGAANYGYTF
cdr3_nt: TGCGCCAGCAGCTGGATGGGACAGGGGGCAGCTAACTATGGCTACACCTTC

clone_size: NA
j_call: TRBJ2-7
cdr3_length: 16
v_call: TRBV12-3/TRBV12-4
d_call: TRBD1
cdr3_aa: CASSPPPGQGVYVQYF
cdr3_nt: TGTGCCAGCAGCCCCCCCCCGGGACAGGGAGTCTACGTGCAGTACTTC

clone_size: NA
j_call: TRBJ2-1
cdr3_length: 13
v_call: TRBV10-3
d_call: NA
cdr3_aa: CALGTPSYNEQFF
cdr3_nt: TGTGCGCTCGGGACCCCGTCCTACAATGAGCAGTTCTTC

clone_size: many
j_call: TRBJ2-3
cdr3_length: 13
v_call: TRBV12-3/TRBV12-4
d_call: NA
cdr3_aa: CASDGQSTDTQYF
cdr3_nt: TGTGCCAGCGACGGTCAAAGCACAGATACGCAGTATTTT

clone_size: few
j_call: TRBJ1-4
cdr3_length: 17
v_call: TRBV5-1
d_call: NA
cdr3_aa: CASSLGRGVATNEKLFF
cdr3_nt: TGCGCCAGCAGCTTGGGGCGCGGGGTTGCAACTAATGAAAAACTGTTTTTT

clone_size: NA
j_call: TRBJ2-7
cdr3_length: 11
v_call: TRBV20-1
d_call: NA
cdr3_aa: CSLRTAYEQYF
cdr3_nt: TGCAGTCTCCGGACAGCCTACGAGCAGTACTTC